A selection of T cell receptor beta chains follows, all from one sample in a study of blood T cell repertoires in COVID-19. TCRdb keeps only in-frame clones here, not all; method: immunoSEQ multiplex PCR. The sample has about 330,000 clones, roughly nine tenths seen once. The sequencing sample was made of PBMCs or T cells enriched from blood (not recorded which). These receptors came from a woman under 40 who had recovered from COVID-19. CDR3s include the opening cysteine and the closing phenylalanine or tryptophan. Fields, in order: V gene, J gene, clone size, D gene, CDR3 protein, CDR3 DNA. D genes are given only for firm matches. Clone size is not always given. Where it is, it says once, few, many or a class for expanded clones.

TRBV30,TRBJ2-2,NA,NA,CAWGQTRNTGELFF,TGTGCCTGGGGACAGACACGCAACACCGGGGAGCTGTTTTTT
TRBV2,TRBJ2-1,NA,TRBD1,CASSEDYGTGGDEQFF,TGTGCCAGCAGTGAGGACTATGGGACAGGGGGAGATGAGCAGTTCTTC
TRBV7-2,TRBJ2-5,NA,TRBD2,CASSAGGMEETQYF,TGTGCCAGCAGCGCCGGGGGGATGGAAGAGACCCAGTACTTC
TRBV29-1,TRBJ2-5,NA,NA,CSVETHPGETQYF,TGCAGCGTTGAAACTCACCCGGGGGAGACCCAGTACTTC
TRBV3-1/TRBV3-2,TRBJ1-5,NA,NA,CASSPGHLSNQPQHF,TGTGCCAGCAGCCCCGGACACCTTAGCAATCAGCCCCAGCATTTT
TRBV5-4,TRBJ2-2,NA,NA,CASSFTSGELFF,TGTGCCAGCAGCTTTACATCCGGGGAGCTGTTTTTT
TRBV11-2,TRBJ2-2,NA,TRBD1,CASIKTGENTGELFF,TGTGCCAGCATCAAGACAGGGGAGAACACCGGGGAGCTGTTTTTT
TRBV11-2,TRBJ2-1,NA,NA,CASSFAGLSSYNEQFF,TGTGCCAGCAGCTTCGCGGGGCTCAGCTCCTACAATGAGCAGTTCTTC
TRBV5-1,TRBJ1-3,NA,TRBD1,CANFGTRDRVATIYF,TGCGCCAACTTTGGTACCCGGGACAGGGTTGCTACCATATATTTT
TRBV6-5,TRBJ2-1,NA,TRBD1,CASSYRQGANEQFF,TGTGCCAGCAGTTACCGTCAGGGGGCCAATGAGCAGTTCTTC
TRBV3-1/TRBV3-2,TRBJ2-5,once,TRBD1,CASSQDFRGQIEGTQYF,TGTGCCAGCAGCCAAGATTTCCGGGGACAGATAGAGGGGACCCAGTACTTC
TRBV7-2,TRBJ1-2,NA,NA,CASSLGPTNYGYTF,TGTGCCAGCAGCTTAGGGCCCACTAACTATGGCTACACCTTC
TRBV19,TRBJ2-3,NA,TRBD2,CASSSRGLGLNTQYF,TGTGCCAGTAGTAGTAGGGGACTAGGGTTAAATACGCAGTATTTT
TRBV4-1,TRBJ2-1,NA,NA,CASSSRGGDSSYNEQFF,TGCGCCAGCAGCTCGAGAGGAGGGGACAGCTCCTACAATGAGCAGTTCTTC
TRBV5-1,TRBJ2-3,once,TRBD2,CASSLAQRGGTDTQYF,TGCGCCAGCAGCTTGGCCCAGCGGGGGGGCACAGATACGCAGTATTTT
TRBV29-1,TRBJ2-7,NA,NA,CSVRSPTTRGLYEQYF,TGCAGCGTCCGGTCCCCCACAACACGCGGGTTGTACGAGCAGTACTTC
TRBV7-2,TRBJ1-2,NA,TRBD1,CASSQGQGASHGYTF,TGTGCCAGCAGCCAGGGACAGGGGGCTTCGCATGGCTACACCTTC
TRBV7-8,TRBJ1-1,NA,TRBD1,CASSLDRGPTEAFF,TGTGCCAGCAGCCTAGACAGGGGCCCCACTGAAGCTTTCTTT
TRBV10-3,TRBJ1-4,NA,TRBD1,CAISETLTGDTNEKLFF,TGTGCCATCAGTGAGACCCTGACAGGGGACACTAATGAAAAACTGTTTTTT
TRBV18,TRBJ1-1,NA,NA,CASSRPGIGTEAFF,TGTGCCAGCTCACGCCCGGGAATAGGCACTGAAGCTTTCTTT
TRBV27,TRBJ1-1,NA,NA,CASSSGVKTEAFF,TGTGCCAGCAGTTCGGGGGTAAAGACTGAAGCTTTCTTT
TRBV6-5,TRBJ2-5,NA,TRBD1,CASRSRTGGVETQYF,TGTGCCAGCAGGTCCCGGACAGGGGGCGTAGAGACCCAGTACTTC
TRBV19,TRBJ2-7,NA,NA,CASSIGGQAGYEQYF,TGTGCCAGTAGTATAGGCGGGCAGGCCGGCTACGAGCAGTACTTC
TRBV6-5,TRBJ1-1,few,TRBD1,CASSYSGQGVAFF,TGTGCCAGCAGTTACTCAGGACAGGGAGTCGCTTTCTTT
TRBV28,TRBJ1-6,NA,TRBD1,CASRQGAFGSPLHF,TGTGCCAGCAGACAGGGGGCGTTTGGGTCACCCCTCCACTTT
TRBV7-9,TRBJ1-1,NA,NA,CASSLEAALEAFF,TGTGCCAGCAGCTTAGAGGCAGCGCTGGAAGCTTTCTTT
TRBV5-8,TRBJ1-2,NA,NA,CASTQIRQGSFGYTF,TGTGCCAGCACGCAAATTCGGCAGGGATCGTTTGGCTACACCTTC
TRBV27,TRBJ2-1,NA,NA,CASSLYGGNEQFF,TGTGCCAGCAGTTTATACGGCGGCAATGAGCAGTTCTTC
TRBV7-9,TRBJ1-1,NA,NA,CASSLLVGQGGTTEAFF,TGTGCCAGCAGCTTATTAGTCGGTCAGGGAGGTACCACTGAAGCTTTCTTT
TRBV6-5,TRBJ2-7,NA,NA,CASSYGGASYEQYF,TGTGCCAGCAGTTATGGGGGCGCCTCCTACGAGCAGTACTTC
TRBV7-9,TRBJ2-1,NA,NA,CASSLGSMREQFF,TGTGCCAGCAGCTTAGGTTCGATGAGGGAGCAGTTCTTC
TRBV5-5,TRBJ2-3,NA,NA,CASSLATGKDTQYF,TGTGCCAGCAGCTTGGCTACAGGGAAAGATACGCAGTATTTT
TRBV7-9,TRBJ2-7,NA,TRBD1,CASSISGQNYEQYF,TGTGCCAGCAGCATATCGGGACAGAACTACGAGCAGTACTTC
TRBV28,TRBJ1-3,NA,TRBD1,CASSPPDRVLGDTIYF,TGTGCCAGCAGCCCACCCGACAGGGTGCTTGGAGACACCATATATTTT
TRBV4-1,TRBJ1-5,NA,TRBD1,CASSQGTGGTQPQHF,TGCGCCAGCAGCCAGGGGACAGGGGGCACTCAGCCCCAGCATTTT
TRBV12-3/TRBV12-4,TRBJ1-1,NA,NA,CASSNRDRGAFF,TGTGCCAGCAGTAACAGGGACCGAGGGGCTTTCTTT
TRBV13,TRBJ1-1,NA,TRBD1,CASSPGGQGTNTEAFF,TGTGCCAGCAGCCCGGGGGGACAGGGCACGAACACTGAAGCTTTCTTT
TRBV28,TRBJ1-5,NA,NA,CASSLNRAGNQPQHF,TGTGCCAGCAGTTTAAACAGGGCGGGCAATCAGCCCCAGCATTTT
TRBV6-5,TRBJ2-3,NA,NA,CASSAGSDTQYF,TGTGCCAGCAGCGCAGGGTCAGATACGCAGTATTTT
TRBV11-3,TRBJ2-7,once,NA,CASSYLEYEQYF,TGTGCCAGCAGCTACCTTGAGTACGAGCAGTACTTC
TRBV5-5,TRBJ1-1,NA,NA,CASSATGGRTEAFF,TGTGCCAGCAGCGCCACGGGGGGTCGGACTGAAGCTTTCTTT
TRBV13,TRBJ2-5,NA,NA,CASSPGDLETQYF,TGTGCCAGCAGCCCGGGGGACTTAGAGACCCAGTACTTC
TRBV27,TRBJ2-3,NA,NA,CASSLSSTDTQYF,TGTGCCAGCAGTTTATCATCGACAGATACGCAGTATTTT
TRBV5-1,TRBJ2-1,NA,NA,CASSLITNNEQFF,TGCGCCAGCAGCTTGATTACTAACAATGAGCAGTTCTTC
TRBV28,TRBJ1-5,NA,NA,CASSLADINQPQHF,TGTGCCAGCAGTTTGGCAGACATCAATCAGCCCCAGCATTTT
TRBV19,TRBJ1-6,NA,TRBD1,CASSGGQIGLPLHF,TGTGCCAGTAGTGGGGGACAGATCGGTTTGCCCCTCCACTTT
TRBV7-8,TRBJ1-2,NA,NA,CASSLGARGYDGYTF,TGTGCCAGCAGCTTAGGGGCCCGGGGTTACGATGGCTACACCTTC
TRBV7-8,TRBJ1-5,once,NA,CASSHRTGGNQPQHF,TGTGCCAGCAGCCACCGGACTGGCGGCAATCAGCCCCAGCATTTT